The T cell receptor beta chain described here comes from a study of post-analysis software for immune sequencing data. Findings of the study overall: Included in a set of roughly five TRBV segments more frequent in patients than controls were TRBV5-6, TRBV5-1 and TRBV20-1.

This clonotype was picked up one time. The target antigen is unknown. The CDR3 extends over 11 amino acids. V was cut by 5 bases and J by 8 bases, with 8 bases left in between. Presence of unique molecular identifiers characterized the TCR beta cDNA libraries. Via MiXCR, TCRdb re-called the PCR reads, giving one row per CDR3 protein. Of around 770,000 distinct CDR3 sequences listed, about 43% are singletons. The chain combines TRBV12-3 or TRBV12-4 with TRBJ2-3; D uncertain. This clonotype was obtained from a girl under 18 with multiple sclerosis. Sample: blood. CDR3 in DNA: TGTGCCAGCAGTCAGAGCAGTACGCAGTATTTT. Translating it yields CASSQSSTQYF.